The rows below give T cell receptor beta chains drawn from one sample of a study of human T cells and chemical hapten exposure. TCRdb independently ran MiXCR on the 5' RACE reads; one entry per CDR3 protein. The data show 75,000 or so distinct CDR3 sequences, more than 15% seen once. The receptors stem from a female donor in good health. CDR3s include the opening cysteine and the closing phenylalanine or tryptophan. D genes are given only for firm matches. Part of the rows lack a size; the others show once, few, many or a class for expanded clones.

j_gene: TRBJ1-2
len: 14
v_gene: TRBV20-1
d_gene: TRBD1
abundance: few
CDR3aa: CSARGQGANYGYTF
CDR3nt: TGCAGTGCTAGAGGACAGGGGGCCAACTATGGCTACACCTTC

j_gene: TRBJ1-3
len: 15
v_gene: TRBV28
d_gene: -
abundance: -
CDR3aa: CASSPSRDSGNTIYF
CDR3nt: TGTGCCAGCAGCCCCAGCCGCGACTCTGGAAACACCATATATTTT

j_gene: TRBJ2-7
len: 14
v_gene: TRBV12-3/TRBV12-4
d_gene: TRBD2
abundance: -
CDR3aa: CASRGTSKVDEQYF
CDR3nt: TGTGCCAGCAGGGGGACTAGCAAGGTGGACGAGCAGTACTTC

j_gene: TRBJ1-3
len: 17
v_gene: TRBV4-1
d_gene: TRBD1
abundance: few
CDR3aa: CASSHGQAQRSGNTIYF
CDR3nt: TGCGCCAGCAGCCACGGACAGGCCCAACGCTCTGGAAACACCATATATTTT

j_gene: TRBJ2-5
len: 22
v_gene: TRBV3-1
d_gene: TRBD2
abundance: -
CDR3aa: CASSQRFGGSFPRRYLQETQYF
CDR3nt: TGTGCCAGCAGCCAGCGGTTTGGCGGGAGTTTCCCCCGGAGATACTTACAAGAGACCCAGTACTTC

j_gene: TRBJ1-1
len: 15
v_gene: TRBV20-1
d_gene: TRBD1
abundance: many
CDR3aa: CSATTKDRGGAEAFF
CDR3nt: TGCAGTGCTACCACGAAAGACAGGGGGGGAGCTGAAGCTTTCTTT

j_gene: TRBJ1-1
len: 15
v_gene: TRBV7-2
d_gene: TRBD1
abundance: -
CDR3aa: CASSYLGGPGQGPFF
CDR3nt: TGTGCCAGCAGCTACCTAGGGGGTCCGGGACAGGGGCCTTTCTTT

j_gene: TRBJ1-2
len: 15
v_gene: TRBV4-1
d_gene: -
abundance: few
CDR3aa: CASSQDEGGGYGYTF
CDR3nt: TGCGCCAGCAGCCAAGACGAGGGAGGAGGCTATGGCTACACCTTC

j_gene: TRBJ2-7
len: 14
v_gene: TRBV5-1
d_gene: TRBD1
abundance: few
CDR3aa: CASSLGGTAYEQYF
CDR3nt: TGCGCCAGCAGCTTGGGAGGGACAGCCTACGAGCAGTACTTC

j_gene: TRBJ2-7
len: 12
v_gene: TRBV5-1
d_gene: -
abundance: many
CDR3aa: CASSSDSYEQYF
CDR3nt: TGCGCCAGCAGTTCCGACAGCTACGAGCAGTACTTC

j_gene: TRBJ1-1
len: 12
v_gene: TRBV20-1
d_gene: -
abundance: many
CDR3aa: CSALLMNTEAFF
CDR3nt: TGCAGTGCCCTACTAATGAACACTGAAGCTTTCTTT

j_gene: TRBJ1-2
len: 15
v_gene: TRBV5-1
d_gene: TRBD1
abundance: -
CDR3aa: CASSSVGQGDYGYTF
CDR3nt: TGCGCCAGCAGCTCAGTGGGACAGGGGGACTATGGCTACACCTTC

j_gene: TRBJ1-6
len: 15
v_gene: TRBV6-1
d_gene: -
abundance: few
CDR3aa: CASSETTSYNSPLHF
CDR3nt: TGTGCCAGCAGTGAAACAACCTCCTATAATTCACCCCTCCACTTT

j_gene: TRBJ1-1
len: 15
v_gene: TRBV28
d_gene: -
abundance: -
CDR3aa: CASSLQGRLNTEAFF
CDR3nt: TGTGCCAGCAGTTTACAGGGAAGGCTGAACACTGAAGCTTTCTTT

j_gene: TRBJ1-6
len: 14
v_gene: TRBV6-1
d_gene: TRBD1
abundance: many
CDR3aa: CASGHGQGGSPLHF
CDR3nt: TGTGCCAGCGGTCACGGACAGGGGGGATCACCCCTCCACTTT

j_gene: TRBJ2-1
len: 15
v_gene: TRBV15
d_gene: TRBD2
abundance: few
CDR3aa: CATSRVTSGRNEQFF
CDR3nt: TGTGCCACCAGCAGAGTGACTAGCGGGAGAAATGAGCAGTTCTTC

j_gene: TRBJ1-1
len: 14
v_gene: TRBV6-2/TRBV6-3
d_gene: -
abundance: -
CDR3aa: CASNLGTGRTEAFF
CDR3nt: TGTGCCAGTAACCTCGGTACAGGGCGCACTGAAGCTTTCTTT

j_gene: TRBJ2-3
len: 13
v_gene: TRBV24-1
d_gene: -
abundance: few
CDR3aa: CATSHWSTDTQYF
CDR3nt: TGTGCCACCAGTCACTGGAGCACAGATACGCAGTATTTT

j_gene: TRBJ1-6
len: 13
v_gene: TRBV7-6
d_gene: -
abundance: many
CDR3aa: CASSLVGGSPLHF
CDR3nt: TGTGCCAGCAGCTTAGTGGGGGGTTCACCCCTCCACTTT

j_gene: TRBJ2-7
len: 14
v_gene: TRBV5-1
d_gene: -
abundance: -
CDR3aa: CASSSHGPEYEQYF
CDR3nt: TGCGCCAGCAGCTCCCACGGGCCAGAGTACGAGCAGTACTTC

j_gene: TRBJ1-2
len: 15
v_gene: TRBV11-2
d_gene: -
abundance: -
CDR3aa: CASSLRQGGYYGYTF
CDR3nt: TGTGCCAGCAGCTTAAGGCAGGGAGGGTACTATGGCTACACCTTC

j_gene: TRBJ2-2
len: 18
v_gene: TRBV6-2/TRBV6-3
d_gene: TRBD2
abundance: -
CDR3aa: CASSYSDSGGARTGELFF
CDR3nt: TGTGCCAGCAGTTACTCTGATAGCGGGGGGGCCCGCACCGGGGAGCTGTTTTTT

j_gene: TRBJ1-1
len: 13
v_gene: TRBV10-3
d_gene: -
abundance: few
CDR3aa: CAISEGQGTEAFF
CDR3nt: TGTGCCATCAGTGAGGGACAAGGCACTGAAGCTTTCTTT